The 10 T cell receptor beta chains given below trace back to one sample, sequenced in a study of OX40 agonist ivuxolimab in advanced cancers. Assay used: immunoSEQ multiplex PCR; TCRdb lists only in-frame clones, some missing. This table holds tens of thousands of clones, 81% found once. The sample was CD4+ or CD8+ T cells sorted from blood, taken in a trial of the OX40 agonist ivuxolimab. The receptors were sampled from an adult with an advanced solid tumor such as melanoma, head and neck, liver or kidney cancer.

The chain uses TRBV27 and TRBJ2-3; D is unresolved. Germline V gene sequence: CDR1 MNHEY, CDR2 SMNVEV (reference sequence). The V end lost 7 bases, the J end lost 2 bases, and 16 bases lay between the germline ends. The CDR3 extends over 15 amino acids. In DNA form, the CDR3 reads TGTGCCAGCACTTTTTCGGTGGGAACCACAGATACGCAGTATTTT. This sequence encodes CASTFSVGTTDTQYF.

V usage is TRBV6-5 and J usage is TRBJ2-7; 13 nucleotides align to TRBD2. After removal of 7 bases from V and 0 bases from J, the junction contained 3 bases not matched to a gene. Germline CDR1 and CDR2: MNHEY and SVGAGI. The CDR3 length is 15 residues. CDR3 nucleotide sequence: TGTGCCAGCAAACTAGCGGGAGGGGGCTCCTACGAGCAGTACTTC. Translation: CASKLAGGGSYEQYF.

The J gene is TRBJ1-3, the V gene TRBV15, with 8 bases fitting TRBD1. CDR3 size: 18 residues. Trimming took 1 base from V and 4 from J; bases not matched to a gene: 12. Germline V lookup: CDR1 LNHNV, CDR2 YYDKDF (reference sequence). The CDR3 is CATSRGLSQGARGNTIYF. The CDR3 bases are TGTGCCACCAGCAGAGGACTGAGCCAGGGGGCGAGAGGAAACACCATATATTTT.

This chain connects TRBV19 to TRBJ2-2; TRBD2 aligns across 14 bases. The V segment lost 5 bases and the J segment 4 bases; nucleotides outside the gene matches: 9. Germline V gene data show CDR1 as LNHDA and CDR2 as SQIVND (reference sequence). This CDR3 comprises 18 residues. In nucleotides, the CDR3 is TGTGCCAGTAGTTTGGGACTAGCGGGAGTATTGGGCACCGGGGAGCTGTTTTTT. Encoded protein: CASSLGLAGVLGTGELFF.

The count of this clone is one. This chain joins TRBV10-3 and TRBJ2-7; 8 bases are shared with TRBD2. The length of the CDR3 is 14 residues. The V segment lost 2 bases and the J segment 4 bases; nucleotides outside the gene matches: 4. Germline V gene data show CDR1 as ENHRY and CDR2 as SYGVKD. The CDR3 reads CAISEIAGWYEQYF. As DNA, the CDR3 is TGTGCCATCAGTGAGATAGCGGGATGGTACGAGCAGTACTTC.

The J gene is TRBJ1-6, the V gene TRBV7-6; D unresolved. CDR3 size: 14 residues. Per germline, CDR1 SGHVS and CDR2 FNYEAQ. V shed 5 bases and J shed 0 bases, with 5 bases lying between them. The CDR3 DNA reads TGTGCCAGCAGCCCTAGCTCCTATAATTCACCCCTCCACTTT. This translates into CASSPSSYNSPLHF.

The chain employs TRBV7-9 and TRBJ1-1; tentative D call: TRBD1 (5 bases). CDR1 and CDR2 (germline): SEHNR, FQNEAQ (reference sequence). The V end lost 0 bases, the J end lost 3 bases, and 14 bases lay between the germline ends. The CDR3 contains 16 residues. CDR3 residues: CASSLAYKGRDTEAFF. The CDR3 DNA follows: TGTGCCAGCAGCTTAGCGTATAAGGGGAGGGACACTGAAGCTTTCTTT.

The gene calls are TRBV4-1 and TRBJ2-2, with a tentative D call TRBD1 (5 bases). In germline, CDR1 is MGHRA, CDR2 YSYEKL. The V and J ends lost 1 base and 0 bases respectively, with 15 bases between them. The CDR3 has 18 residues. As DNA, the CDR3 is TGCGCCAGCAGCCAAGGCTTCGTTGGGGCAGCGAACACCGGGGAGCTGTTTTTT. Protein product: CASSQGFVGAANTGELFF.

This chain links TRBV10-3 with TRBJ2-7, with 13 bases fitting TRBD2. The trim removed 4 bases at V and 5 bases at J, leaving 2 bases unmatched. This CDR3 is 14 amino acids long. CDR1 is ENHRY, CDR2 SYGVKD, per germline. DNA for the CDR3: TGTGCCATCAGTGGGACTAGCGGGAGAGACGAGCAGTACTTC. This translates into CAISGTSGRDEQYF.

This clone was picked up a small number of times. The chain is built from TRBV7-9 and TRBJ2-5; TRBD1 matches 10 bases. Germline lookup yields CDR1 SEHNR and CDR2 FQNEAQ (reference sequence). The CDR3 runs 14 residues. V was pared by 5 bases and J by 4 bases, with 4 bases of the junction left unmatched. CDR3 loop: CASSSRTGGETQYF. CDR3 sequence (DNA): TGTGCCAGCAGCAGCCGGACAGGGGGAGAGACCCAGTACTTC.